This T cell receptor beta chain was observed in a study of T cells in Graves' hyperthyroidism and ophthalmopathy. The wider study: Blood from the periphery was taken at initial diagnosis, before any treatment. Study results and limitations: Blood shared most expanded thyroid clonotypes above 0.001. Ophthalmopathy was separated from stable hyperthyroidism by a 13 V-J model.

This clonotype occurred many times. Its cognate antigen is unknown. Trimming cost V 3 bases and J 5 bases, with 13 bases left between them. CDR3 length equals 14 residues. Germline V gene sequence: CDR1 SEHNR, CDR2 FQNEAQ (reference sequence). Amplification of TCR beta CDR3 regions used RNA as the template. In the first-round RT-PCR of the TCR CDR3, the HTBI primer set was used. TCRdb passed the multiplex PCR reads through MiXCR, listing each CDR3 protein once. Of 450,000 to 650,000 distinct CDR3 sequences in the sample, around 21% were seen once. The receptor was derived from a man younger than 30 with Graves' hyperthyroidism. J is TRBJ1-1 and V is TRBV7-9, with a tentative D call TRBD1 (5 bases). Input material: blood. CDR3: CASSLTARGTEAFF. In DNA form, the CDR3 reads TGTGCCAGCAGCTTGACGGCCCGGGGGACTGAAGCTTTCTTT.